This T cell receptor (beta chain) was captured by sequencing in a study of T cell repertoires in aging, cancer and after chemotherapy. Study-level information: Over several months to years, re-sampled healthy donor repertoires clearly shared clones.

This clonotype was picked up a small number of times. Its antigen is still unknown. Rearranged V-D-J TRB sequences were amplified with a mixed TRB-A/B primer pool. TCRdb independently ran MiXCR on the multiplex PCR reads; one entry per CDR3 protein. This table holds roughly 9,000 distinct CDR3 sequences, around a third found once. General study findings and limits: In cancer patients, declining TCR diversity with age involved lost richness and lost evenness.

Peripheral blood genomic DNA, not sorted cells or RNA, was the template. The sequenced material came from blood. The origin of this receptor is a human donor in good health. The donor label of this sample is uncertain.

The DNA for the CDR3 is TGTGCCAGCGGATTTAGGCAGTATTTT. Protein: CASGFRQYF. This chain uses TRBV27 with TRBJ2-3; no reliable D call. Germline-derived CDR1 and CDR2 are MNHEY and SMNVEV (reference sequence). Trimming removed 8 bases at V and 11 bases at J, with 8 bases between. This CDR3 has 9 residues.